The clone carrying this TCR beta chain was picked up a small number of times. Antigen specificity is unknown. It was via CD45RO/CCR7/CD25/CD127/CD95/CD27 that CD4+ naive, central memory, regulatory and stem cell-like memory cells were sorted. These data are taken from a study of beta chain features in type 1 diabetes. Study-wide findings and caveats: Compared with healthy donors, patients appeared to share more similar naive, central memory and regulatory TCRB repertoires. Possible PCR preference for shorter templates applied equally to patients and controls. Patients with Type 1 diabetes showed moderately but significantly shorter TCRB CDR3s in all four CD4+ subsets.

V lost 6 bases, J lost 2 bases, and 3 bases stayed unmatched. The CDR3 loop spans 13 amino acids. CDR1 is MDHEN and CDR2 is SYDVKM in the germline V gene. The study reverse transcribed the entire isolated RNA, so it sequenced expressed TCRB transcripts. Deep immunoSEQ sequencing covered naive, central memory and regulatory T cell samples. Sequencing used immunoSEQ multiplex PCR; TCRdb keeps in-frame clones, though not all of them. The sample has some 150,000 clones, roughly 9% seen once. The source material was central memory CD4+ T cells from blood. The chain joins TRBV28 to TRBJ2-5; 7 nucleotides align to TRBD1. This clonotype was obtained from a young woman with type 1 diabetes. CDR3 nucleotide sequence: TGTGCCAGCAGAAGGACAGGTCAAGAGACCCAGTACTTC. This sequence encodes CASRRTGQETQYF.